This TCR beta chain derives from a study of control samples from healthy donors and cancer patients. TCRdb's copy holds only in-frame clones and misses some; the assay was immunoSEQ multiplex PCR. Among about 29,000 clones listed, around 90% were seen once. This clone was seen only a few times. Germline lookup yields CDR1 MNHEY and CDR2 SMNVEV (reference sequence). The CDR3 consists of 17 residues. V trimming: 3 bases; J trimming: 2 bases; junction bases outside the gene matches: 12. The receptor's source is a female donor with melanoma. What was sequenced was formalin-fixed, paraffin-embedded tissue. The chain carries TRBV27 and TRBJ1-2; 7 bases match TRBD1. In DNA form, the CDR3 reads TGTGCCAGCAGTTTCATCGGACAGGCCCGGGTCAACTATGGCTACACCTTC. Amino acids: CASSFIGQARVNYGYTF.